The present entry profiles one TCR beta chain with its context. Its antigen remains unknown. These data are taken from a study of response to subunit inactivated influenza vaccine. TCRdb re-derived calls from the RT-PCR reads in MiXCR, one entry per CDR3 protein. The sample includes hundreds of thousands of distinct CDR3 sequences, roughly 10% of them seen just once. The study, taken as a whole, reports: The authors suggested that few new T cells are recruited per seasonal influenza vaccination.

The CDR3 sequence is 15 residues long. Per germline, CDR1 SGHRS and CDR2 YFSETQ. The V and J ends lost 1 base and 0 bases respectively, with 8 bases between them. The V call is TRBV5-1, the J call TRBJ1-3; possible D gene TRBD1, 5 bases. This TCR was recovered from a man between 45 and 60 years old who received an inactivated influenza vaccine. The specimen was PBMCs from blood, collected on the day of vaccination. The CDR3 here is CASSLMGVSGNTIYF. CDR3 bases: TGCGCCAGCAGCTTGATGGGGGTCTCTGGAAACACCATATATTTT.